This T cell receptor beta chain stems from a study of blood T cells in healthy people across ages. Study in general: About one barcoded TCR beta cDNA was captured per two T cells.

This CDR3 region has 14 residues. CDR1 is DFQATT and CDR2 is SNEGSKA in the germline V gene (reference sequence). The second PCR ran about 6 to 12 cycles with a sample-barcoded 5' primer and J-beta primers. TCRdb reprocessed the 5' RACE reads with MiXCR, giving one entry per CDR3 protein. The top ten hold 15% to 20% of the sample, which has fewer than 1,000,000 distinct CDR3 sequences, 35% to 50% seen once. About this clonotype itself: Mismatch with germline at one junction end may stem from a read error.

The specimen sequenced was blood. This receptor was taken from an elderly man in good health. The gene calls are TRBV20-1 and TRBJ2-7, with 7 bases identical to TRBD2. CDR3 in DNA: TGCAGTGCTAGAGACGCCGCAGCGGGATACGAACAGTACTTC. This codes for CSARDAAAGYEQYF.